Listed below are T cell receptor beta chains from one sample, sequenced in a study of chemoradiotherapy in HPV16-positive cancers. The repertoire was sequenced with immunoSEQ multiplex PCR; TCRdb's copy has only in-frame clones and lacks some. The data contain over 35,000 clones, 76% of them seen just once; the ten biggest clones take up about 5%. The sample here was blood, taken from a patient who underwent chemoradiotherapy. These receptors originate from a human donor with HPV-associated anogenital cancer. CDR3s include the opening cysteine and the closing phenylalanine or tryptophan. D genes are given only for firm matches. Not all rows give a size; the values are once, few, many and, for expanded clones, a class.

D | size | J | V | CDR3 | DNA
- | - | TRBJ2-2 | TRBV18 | CASSPMILGADGELFF | TGTGCCAGCTCACCAATGATTTTGGGGGCCGACGGGGAGCTGTTTTTT
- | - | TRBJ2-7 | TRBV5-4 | CASSLGGDRLGGQYF | TGTGCCAGCAGCTTGGGGGGGGATCGTCTAGGTGGGCAGTACTTC
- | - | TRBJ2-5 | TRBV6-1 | CASRYGPETQYF | TGTGCCAGCAGATACGGGCCAGAGACCCAGTACTTC
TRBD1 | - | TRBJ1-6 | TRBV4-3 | CASSQDPAGGPSPLHF | TGCGCCAGCAGCCAAGATCCGGCAGGGGGCCCTTCACCCCTCCACTTT
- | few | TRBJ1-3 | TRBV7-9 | CASSEQTGFRGPRDF | TGTGCCAGCAGCGAGCAAACAGGGTTTAGGGGTCCGAGAGATTTT
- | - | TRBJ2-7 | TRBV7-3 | CASSEGVGPYEQYF | TGTGCCAGCAGCGAAGGGGTAGGGCCATACGAGCAGTACTTC
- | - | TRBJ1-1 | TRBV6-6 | CASSTFRGVNTEAFF | TGTGCCAGCAGTACCTTTCGAGGGGTGAACACTGAAGCTTTCTTT
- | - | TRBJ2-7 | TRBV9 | CASSVGGEEEQYF | TGTGCCAGCAGCGTAGGGGGGGAAGAGGAGCAGTACTTC
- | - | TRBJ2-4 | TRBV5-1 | CASSLHSRDIQYF | TGCGCCAGCAGCTTGCACTCCAGGGACATTCAGTACTTC
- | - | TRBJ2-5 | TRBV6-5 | CASSYSGGLETQYF | TGTGCCAGCAGTTACTCGGGGGGGCTAGAGACCCAGTACTTC
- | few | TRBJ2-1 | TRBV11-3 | CASSFSFQNEQFF | TGTGCCAGCAGCTTTTCCTTTCAGAATGAGCAGTTCTTC
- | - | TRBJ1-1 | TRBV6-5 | CASNPRGQGNTEAFF | TGTGCCAGCAACCCCCGGGGGCAGGGGAACACTGAAGCTTTCTTT
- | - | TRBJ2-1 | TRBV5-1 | CASSLARLNEQFF | TGCGCCAGCAGCTTGGCAAGGTTGAATGAGCAGTTCTTC
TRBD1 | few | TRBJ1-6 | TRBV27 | CASSLGQGNSPLHF | TGTGCCAGCAGTTTGGGACAGGGCAATTCACCCCTCCACTTT
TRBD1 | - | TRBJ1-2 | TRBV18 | CASSPSGTGYTNYGYTF | TGTGCCAGCTCACCATCCGGGACAGGGTATACTAACTATGGCTACACCTTC
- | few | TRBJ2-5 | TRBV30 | CAWSVRRGETQYF | TGTGCCTGGAGTGTACGGCGAGGGGAGACCCAGTACTTC
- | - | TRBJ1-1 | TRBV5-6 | CASSLGGDTEAFF | TGTGCCAGCAGCTTGGGAGGGGACACTGAAGCTTTCTTT
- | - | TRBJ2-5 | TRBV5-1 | CASSLHGTLPMETQYF | TGCGCCAGCAGCTTACACGGGACTCTCCCCATGGAGACCCAGTACTTC
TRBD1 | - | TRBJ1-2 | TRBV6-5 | CASSLGTGYGYTF | TGTGCCAGCAGTTTGGGGACAGGCTATGGCTACACCTTC
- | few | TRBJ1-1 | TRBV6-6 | CASRRNTEAFF | TGTGCCAGCAGAAGAAACACTGAAGCTTTCTTT
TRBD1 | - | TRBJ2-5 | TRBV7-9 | CASSLRQGALETQYF | TGTGCCAGCAGCTTAAGACAGGGGGCCTTGGAGACCCAGTACTTC
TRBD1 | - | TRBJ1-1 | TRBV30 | CAWNGQGGTEAFF | TGTGCCTGGAACGGACAGGGTGGGACTGAAGCTTTCTTT
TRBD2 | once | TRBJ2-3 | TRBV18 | CASSPLSSGGATDTQYF | TGTGCCAGCTCCCCCCTTTCTAGCGGGGGGGCCACAGATACGCAGTATTTT
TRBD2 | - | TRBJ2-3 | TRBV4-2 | CASSRSGGATDTQYF | TGTGCCAGCAGTCGTAGCGGGGGGGCCACAGATACGCAGTATTTT
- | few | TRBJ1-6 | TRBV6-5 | CASSYSQPSPLHF | TGTGCCAGCAGTTACTCCCAGCCCTCACCCCTCCACTTT
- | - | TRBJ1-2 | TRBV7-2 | CASSPRGVIANYGYTF | TGTGCCAGCAGCCCCCGGGGGGTGATAGCTAACTATGGCTACACCTTC